This T cell receptor beta chain was identified in a study of glioma-infiltrating T cells. Study-wide findings and caveats: Non-neoplastic patients had below-expected tissue-blood divergence, while all gliomas exceeded expectation. Only very few CDR3 sequences appeared in both tissue and blood.

CDR1 MRHNA and CDR2 SNTAGT come from the germline V gene. Trimming removed 3 bases from V and 5 bases from J, with 11 bases in between. This CDR3 region has 14 residues. In this sample, this clonotype turned up many times. What it binds is unknown. The iRepertoire nested amplicon-rescue multiplex PCR amplified TCR alpha and beta CDR3s from RNA. Tissue mRNA or PBMC total RNA, 100-400 ng, went into one-step reverse transcription and amplification. TCRdb re-derived calls from the multiplex PCR reads in MiXCR, one entry per CDR3 protein. This table has about 130,000 distinct CDR3 sequences, 23% appearing once.

This chain links TRBV6-4 with TRBJ2-1; the D gene is possibly TRBD1 (5 bases). The sequence was obtained from a human donor with low-grade glioma or glioblastoma, undergoing nonglioma brain surgery, or in good health (not recorded which). The sequenced material came from glioma tissue, nonneoplastic brain tissue, or PBMCs (not recorded which). The chain's CDR3 is CASSESQEDNEQFF. CDR3 nucleotides: TGTGCCAGCAGTGAATCACAGGAAGACAATGAGCAGTTCTTC.